The 31 T cell receptor beta chains reported below all come from one sample, sequenced in a study of T cell responses to AZD1222 COVID-19 vaccine. The protocol was immunoSEQ multiplex PCR, while the TCRdb copy is restricted to in-frame clones and leaves out a portion. The table records tens of thousands of clones, over 75% of them present only once. The sequencing here drew on peripheral blood, taken 28 days after the second AZD1222 dose. Receptor source: an adult who received the AZD1222 COVID-19 vaccine.

The chain carries TRBV6-5 and TRBJ1-2; no firm D call. Deletions cut 5 bases from V and 8 bases from J, with 18 bases between. Germline CDR1 is MNHEY and CDR2 is SVGAGI. This CDR3 has 14 residues. The CDR3 bases are TGTGCCAGCAGTAGAGGACCGGAGGGTAGAGGCTACACCTTC. Translation gives CASSRGPEGRGYTF.

This chain uses TRBV3-1 (or the pseudogene TRBV3-2) with TRBJ1-4; D uncertain. The CDR3 length is 19 residues. V gave up 5 bases and J gave up 6 bases, with 28 bases separating them. Germline V lookup: CDR1 LGHDT, CDR2 YNNKEL (reference sequence). As DNA, the CDR3 is TGTGCCAGCAGCAAAAAGGAGGGCCGCCTTCGAACTTTATATGAAAAACTGTTTTTT. This codes for CASSKKEGRLRTLYEKLFF.

V is TRBV3-1 (or the pseudogene TRBV3-2) and J is TRBJ1-5; the D is unclear. V was shortened by 1 base and J by 0 bases, with 7 bases between the two germline ends. This CDR3 region has 15 residues. Germline CDR1 reads LGHDT; CDR2 reads YNNKEL (reference sequence). The CDR3 DNA reads TGTGCCAGCAGCCAAGGCAGGAGTAGCAATCAGCCCCAGCATTTT. This codes for CASSQGRSSNQPQHF.

The chain has TRBV7-2 and TRBJ2-7; D is ambiguous. The CDR3 contains 11 residues. The ends were cut back, 2 bases at V and 5 bases at J, with 4 bases in the middle. Germline values: CDR1 SGHTA, CDR2 FQGNSA. CDR3 amino acids: CASSLSHEQYF. As DNA, the CDR3 is TGTGCCAGCAGCTTATCCCACGAGCAGTACTTC. Together with reference TRBV7-2 and TRBJ2-7, the CDR3 gives the full variable domain: GAGVSQSPSNKVTEKGKDVELRCDPISGHTALYWYRQSLGQGLEFLIYFQGNSAPDKSGLPSDRFSAERTGGSVSTLTIQRTQQEDSAVYLCASSLSHEQYFGPGTRLTVT.

This chain connects TRBV18 to TRBJ2-7, with D possibly being TRBD2 (6 bases). CDR1 is KGHSH, CDR2 LQKENI, per germline. With 3 bases removed from V and 9 bases from J, the gap between germline ends came to 21 bases. CDR3 length equals 15 residues. CDR3 loop: CASSPGGTAPAGQYF. The DNA for the CDR3 is TGTGCCAGCTCACCCGGAGGGACGGCGCCGGCGGGGCAGTACTTC.

The rearrangement links TRBV19 to TRBJ2-2; D is perhaps TRBD2 (7 bases). Germline values: CDR1 LNHDA, CDR2 SQIVND (reference sequence). The CDR3 has 15 amino acids. The V and J ends lost 5 bases and 7 bases respectively, with 17 bases between them. The CDR3 nucleotides are TGTGCCAGTAGTCCCGGGGGCGCGGGGGTCGGGGAGCTGTTTTTT. Protein sequence: CASSPGGAGVGELFF.

The V call is TRBV7-2, the J call TRBJ1-6; 7 bases agree with TRBD1. The CDR3 has 15 amino acids. V dropped 1 base and J dropped 7; count of bases not matched to a gene: 4. CDR1 SGHTA and CDR2 FQGNSA come from the germline V gene. CDR3 nucleotides: TGTGCCAGCAGCTTAGGCGACAGGGACAATTCACCCCTCCACTTT. This codes for CASSLGDRDNSPLHF.

The chain carries TRBV15 and TRBJ2-7; TRBD1 matches at 7 bases. Per germline, CDR1 LNHNV and CDR2 YYDKDF (reference sequence). The CDR3 loop spans 15 amino acids. The junction had 10 bases not matched to a gene; V was cut back by 5 bases and J by 3 bases. This CDR3 is CATSRPGTEYYEQYF. The CDR3, as DNA: TGTGCCACCAGCCGACCCGGGACAGAATACTACGAGCAGTACTTC.

The chain has TRBV13 and TRBJ1-1, with D hard to call. The CDR3 has 14 residues. V was trimmed by 4 bases and J by 1 base, leaving 10 bases between them. Germline values: CDR1 PRHDT, CDR2 FYEKMQ (reference sequence). The CDR3 DNA is TGTGCCAGCAGCTCACAGACAAGGAACACTGAAGCTTTCTTT. Protein: CASSSQTRNTEAFF.

This clone was seen once. The chain employs TRBV30 and TRBJ2-2, with D perhaps matching TRBD2 (5 bases). Trimming left V 0 bases short and J 1 base short, with 12 bases between. Germline values: CDR1 GTSNPN, CDR2 SVGIG (reference sequence). The CDR3 spans 16 residues. CDR3 residues: CAWSVGLGENTGELFF. In nucleotides, the CDR3 is TGTGCCTGGAGTGTTGGGCTCGGGGAGAACACCGGGGAGCTGTTTTTT.

The chain joins TRBV7-9 to TRBJ2-2; 8 nucleotides match TRBD2. The CDR3 runs to 16 residues. The ends lost 5 bases at V and 5 bases at J; junction bases unmatched: 10. Germline V gene sequence: CDR1 SEHNR, CDR2 FQNEAQ (reference sequence). The DNA of the CDR3 is TGTGCCAGCAGCCCCCGGGGGGGCAGGGAAACCGGGGAGCTGTTTTTT. This encodes CASSPRGGRETGELFF.

This clone has a handful of counts. The chain is built from TRBV24-1 and TRBJ1-6, with 8 bases identical to TRBD1. This CDR3 has 15 residues. The germline gives CDR1 KGHDR, CDR2 SFDVKD. Trimming cost V 5 bases and J 10 bases; bases outside gene matches: 9. CDR3 sequence reads: CATSGTGRLRSPLHF. CDR3 sequence (DNA): TGTGCCACCAGTGGGACAGGGAGGTTAAGGTCACCCCTCCACTTT.

This rearrangement joins TRBV4-1 to TRBJ2-7; D not certain. The V end lost 3 bases, the J end lost 7 bases, and 16 bases lay between the germline ends. Germline CDR1 reads MGHRA; CDR2 reads YSYEKL. The CDR3 has 14 residues. For the CDR3, the DNA is TGCGCCAGCAGCCACCCCATCAAAGGCCCGGAGCAGTACTTC. It codes for CASSHPIKGPEQYF.

V and J are TRBV18 and TRBJ1-2; unclear D gene. The V end lost 3 bases, the J end lost 4 bases, and 21 bases lay between the germline ends. The CDR3 is 17 residues long. The germline V gene encodes CDR1 KGHSH and CDR2 LQKENI. The CDR3 sequence: CASSPAPRTTTGYGYTF. DNA of the CDR3: TGTGCCAGCTCACCCGCGCCACGAACGACAACCGGCTATGGCTACACCTTC.

The chain recombines TRBV3-1 (or the pseudogene TRBV3-2) with TRBJ2-5, with 7 bases fitting TRBD1. Germline CDR1 reads LGHDT; CDR2 reads YNNKEL (reference sequence). CDR3 size: 15 residues. V was clipped by 1 base and J by 5 bases; unmatched bases: 7. The CDR3 DNA reads TGTGCCAGCAGCCAAGGGAAAACAGGGGTGGAGACCCAGTACTTC. Protein sequence: CASSQGKTGVETQYF.

The chain uses TRBV5-4 and TRBJ2-5; 9 nucleotides match TRBD2. V shed 3 bases and J 1 base; nucleotides not matched to a gene: 7. Germline CDR1 and CDR2: SGHNT and YYREEE (reference sequence). CDR3 size: 16 residues. DNA for the CDR3: TGTGCCAGCAGCTCGCGGGGGGGTACGGTCCAAGAGACCCAGTACTTC. Translation: CASSSRGGTVQETQYF.

The V and J genes are TRBV7-9 and TRBJ1-2, with 11 bases aligning to TRBD1. Germline loops: CDR1 SEHNR, CDR2 FQNEAQ (reference sequence). CDR3 length equals 14 residues. Trimming removed 8 bases from V and 6 bases from J; junction bases left unmatched: 8. This CDR3 reads CASQIGTGGNGYTF. For the CDR3, the DNA is TGTGCCAGCCAGATCGGGACAGGGGGAAATGGCTACACCTTC. The full variable domain, completed using reference TRBV7-9 and TRBJ1-2, is DTGVSQNPRHKITKRGQNVTFRCDPISEHNRLYWYRQTLGQGPEFLTYFQNEAQLEKSRLLSDRFSAERPKGSFSTLEIQRTEQGDSAMYLCASQIGTGGNGYTFGSGTRLTVV.

The chain employs TRBV27 and TRBJ1-2, with D possibly TRBD1 on 6 matching bases. The V and J ends lost 0 bases and 4 bases respectively, with 6 bases between them. Germline V CDR1 and CDR2: MNHEY, SMNVEV (reference sequence). This CDR3 region has 13 residues. The CDR3 DNA is TGTGCCAGCAGTTTATCACAGGGCTATGGCTACACCTTC. Its translation is CASSLSQGYGYTF.

This clone occurred once. The rearrangement links TRBV4-2 to TRBJ2-3; D is perhaps TRBD2 (5 bases). V lost 5 bases and J lost 0, with 18 bases in between. Germline CDR1 and CDR2: LGHNA and YNFKEQ. This CDR3 is 17 amino acids long. Here the CDR3 reads CASSSTGRAVSTDTQYF. CDR3 DNA sequence: TGTGCCAGCAGCTCCACTGGGCGGGCCGTCAGCACAGATACGCAGTATTTT.

The chain uses TRBV19 and TRBJ2-1, with 11 bases identical to TRBD2. CDR3 length: 14 amino acids. Trimming removed 6 bases from V and 6 bases from J; junction bases left unmatched: 4. In germline, CDR1 is LNHDA, CDR2 SQIVND (reference sequence). The CDR3 loop is CASSSGLAANEQFF. The CDR3 coding sequence is TGTGCCAGTAGCTCGGGACTAGCGGCCAATGAGCAGTTCTTC.

This clone was counted a few times. The chain has TRBV6-2 or TRBV6-3 and TRBJ1-3; unclear D gene. The germline V gene encodes CDR1 MNHEY and CDR2 SVGEGT. Deletions cut 6 bases from V and 0 bases from J, with 3 bases between. The CDR3 is 12 amino acids. CDR3 sequence (DNA): TGTGCCAGCAGCCTCTCTGGAAACACCATATATTTT. It codes for CASSLSGNTIYF.

The chain is built from TRBV11-2 and TRBJ1-5; D gene ambiguous. Between the trimmed V and J ends, which lost 5 bases and 5 bases, there was a span of 10 bases. CDR3 size: 13 residues. The germline V gene encodes CDR1 SGHAT and CDR2 FQNNGV. The chain's CDR3 is CASSLNQDQPQHF. The CDR3 bases are TGTGCCAGCAGCCTAAACCAGGATCAGCCCCAGCATTTT.

The chain joins TRBV29-1 to TRBJ1-4; D is unresolved. CDR1 is SQVTM, CDR2 ANQGSEA, per germline. This CDR3 comprises 12 residues. The CDR3 loop reads CASSGSNEKLFF. Written as DNA, the CDR3 is TGCGCTTCCTCCGGATCTAATGAAAAACTGTTTTTT. The variable domain in full, completed from reference TRBV29-1 and TRBJ1-4, reads SAVISQKPSRDICQRGTSLTIQCQVDSQVTMMFWYRQQPGQSLTLIATANQGSEATYESGFVIDKFPISRPNLTFSTLTVSNMSPEDSSIYLCASSGSNEKLFFGSGTQLSVL.

In its sample, this clone was seen a few times. The rearrangement links TRBV12-3 or TRBV12-4 to TRBJ1-3, with a weak D call TRBD1 (5 bases). There are 13 residues in the CDR3. V lost 9 bases to trimming and J lost 0 bases, with 9 bases between them. DNA for the CDR3: TGTGCCAGTAGACAGCTCTCTGGAAACACCATATATTTT. Amino acid sequence: CASRQLSGNTIYF.

The chain joins TRBV6-5 to TRBJ2-5; D gene unclear. Trimming pared 2 bases from V and 5 bases from J, leaving 3 bases between. Germline V CDR1 and CDR2: MNHEY, SVGAGI. CDR3 length: 11 amino acids. The CDR3 coding sequence is TGTGCCAGCAGTTACGGGGAGACCCAGTACTTC. This encodes CASSYGETQYF.

The DNA for the CDR3 is TGCGCCAGCAGCTTTTCTAGCGGGGGGAAGACCGGGGAGCTGTTTTTT. It codes for CASSFSSGGKTGELFF. The chain employs TRBV5-1 and TRBJ2-2, with 11 bases lining up with TRBD2. Germline V lookup: CDR1 SGHRS, CDR2 YFSETQ. The V segment lost 2 bases and the J segment 5 bases; nucleotides outside the gene matches: 5. This CDR3 comprises 16 residues.

The CDR3 spells CASSQDTNTEAFF. Here the CDR3 DNA reads TGCGCCAGCAGCCAGGACACAAACACTGAAGCTTTCTTT. The chain has TRBV4-1 and TRBJ1-1, with D possibly TRBD1 on 5 matching bases. This CDR3 is 13 amino acids long. The germline V and J ends were trimmed by 3 bases and 2 bases, with 7 bases remaining between them. Germline V gene lookup returns CDR1 MGHRA and CDR2 YSYEKL.

The V call is TRBV19, the J call TRBJ2-1; D possibly uses TRBD1 or TRBD2 (6 bases each). V lost 7 bases, J lost 4 bases, and 11 bases lay in between. This CDR3 has 13 residues. The V gene's germline CDR1 is LNHDA and CDR2 SQIVND (reference sequence). DNA for the CDR3: TGTGCCAGTAACCGGGGGCCGTACAATGAGCAGTTCTTC. Translated: CASNRGPYNEQFF. The whole variable domain, filled in from reference TRBV19 and TRBJ2-1, reads DGGITQSPKYLFRKEGQNVTLSCEQNLNHDAMYWYRQDPGQGLRLIYYSQIVNDFQKGDIAEGYSVSREKKESFPLTVTSAQKNPTAFYLCASNRGPYNEQFFGPGTRLTVL.

In regard to this clone: One junction end does not reproduce the germline sequence, and a read error may be involved. This chain joins TRBV18 and TRBJ1-2, with D tentatively TRBD1 (6 bases). The length of the CDR3 is 12 residues. The germline V gene has CDR1 KGHSH and CDR2 LQKENI. The CDR3 nucleotides are TGTGCCAGCTCACAGCCCCAAACAGGGAGGTCCTTC. It is translated as CASSQPQTGRSF.

The V gene is TRBV25-1, the J gene TRBJ2-1; D is perhaps TRBD2 (5 bases). The CDR3 totals 16 residues. Between the trimmed V and J ends, which lost 1 base and 2 bases, there was a span of 12 bases. Germline V CDR1 and CDR2: MGHDK, SYGVNS. The CDR3 spells CASSESLTRAYNEQFF. The CDR3 coding sequence is TGTGCCAGCAGTGAATCTCTGACGAGGGCCTACAATGAGCAGTTCTTC.

The genes are TRBV7-3 and TRBJ2-1, with unresolved D. V dropped 6 bases and J dropped 0 bases, with 12 bases sitting between them. This CDR3 contains 15 residues. CDR1 is SGHTA and CDR2 is FQGTGA in the germline V gene. The CDR3 spells CASSPTQSSYNEQFF. As DNA, the CDR3 is TGTGCCAGCAGTCCGACCCAGAGCTCCTACAATGAGCAGTTCTTC.